The T cell receptor beta chain under discussion was sequenced for a study of response to subunit inactivated influenza vaccine. Study-wide results and caveats: The authors proposed limited new T cell recruitment per seasonal influenza vaccination.

Trimming shortened V by 6 bases and J by 4 bases, and 17 bases separated the two germline ends. This CDR3 has 15 residues. From germline, CDR1 is SGHVS and CDR2 FQNEAQ. This clonotype has a count of ten or more. Its antigen remains unknown. MiXCR, run by TCRdb on the RT-PCR reads, gives a single entry per CDR3 protein. The sample includes fewer than 650,000 distinct CDR3 sequences, about an eighth of them seen just once. The specimen was PBMCs from blood, collected 40 to 50 days after vaccination. This rearrangement joins TRBV7-8 to TRBJ2-3; D may match TRBD1 or TRBD2 (5 bases each). The sequence came from a man between 45 and 60 years old who received an inactivated influenza vaccine. This CDR3 reads CASRTGTTRADTQYF. The CDR3 DNA is TGTGCCAGCAGAACCGGGACCACGAGGGCAGATACGCAGTATTTT.